Detailed here is one TCR beta chain. The target antigen is unknown. This CDR3 is built from 16 residues. The V gene end was trimmed by 3 bases and the J gene end by 5 bases; junction bases not matched to a gene: 10. Per germline, CDR1 SGHDT and CDR2 YYEEEE. The data originate from a study of Graves' ophthalmopathy and Graves' hyperthyroidism. Turning to the study itself: Peripheral blood samples were taken at initial diagnosis, before any treatment.

Study outcomes and limitations: Discriminating ophthalmopathy from stable hyperthyroidism, a 13-signature model attained a sensitivity of under 90% and a specificity of around 83%.

The authors amplified TCR beta CDR3 regions from RNA transcripts. Following a first-round RT-PCR that used HTBI primers, a second-round multiplex PCR was carried out. In TCRdb, the multiplex PCR reads were re-called with MiXCR into one record per CDR3 protein. The table records 350,000 to 450,000 distinct CDR3 sequences, around 20% of them present only once. The rearrangement links TRBV5-6 to TRBJ1-5, with 8 bases that match TRBD1. The sequence came from a woman under 30 with stable Graves' hyperthyroidism. The specimen was peripheral blood. CDR3 sequence (DNA): TGTGCCAGCAGCTCGACAGGGGTGTTGTACGATCAGCCCCAGCATTTT. Translating gives CASSSTGVLYDQPQHF.